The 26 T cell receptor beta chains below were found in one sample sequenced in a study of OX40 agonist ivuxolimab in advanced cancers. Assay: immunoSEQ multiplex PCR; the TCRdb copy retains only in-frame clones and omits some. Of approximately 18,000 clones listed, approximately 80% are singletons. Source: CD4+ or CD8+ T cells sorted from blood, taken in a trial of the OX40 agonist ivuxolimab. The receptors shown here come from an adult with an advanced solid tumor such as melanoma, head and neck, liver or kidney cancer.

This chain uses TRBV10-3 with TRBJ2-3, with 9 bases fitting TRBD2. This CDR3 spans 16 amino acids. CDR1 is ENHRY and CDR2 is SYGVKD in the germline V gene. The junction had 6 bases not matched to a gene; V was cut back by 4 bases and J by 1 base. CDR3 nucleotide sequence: TGTGCCATCAGTGGTAACCCTAGCGGGGGCACAGATACGCAGTATTTT. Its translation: CAISGNPSGGTDTQYF.

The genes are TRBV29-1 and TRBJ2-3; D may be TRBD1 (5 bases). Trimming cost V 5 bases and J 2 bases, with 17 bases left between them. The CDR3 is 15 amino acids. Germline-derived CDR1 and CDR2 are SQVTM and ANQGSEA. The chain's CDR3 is CSVTPLGQNTDTQYF. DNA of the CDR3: TGCAGCGTTACGCCTCTGGGGCAAAACACAGATACGCAGTATTTT.

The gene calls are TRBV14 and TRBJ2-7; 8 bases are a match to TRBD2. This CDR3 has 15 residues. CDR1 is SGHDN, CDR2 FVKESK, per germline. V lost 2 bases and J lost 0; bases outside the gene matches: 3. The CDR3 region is CASSQQRGPSYEQYF. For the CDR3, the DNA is TGTGCCAGCAGCCAACAGCGGGGGCCCTCCTACGAGCAGTACTTC.

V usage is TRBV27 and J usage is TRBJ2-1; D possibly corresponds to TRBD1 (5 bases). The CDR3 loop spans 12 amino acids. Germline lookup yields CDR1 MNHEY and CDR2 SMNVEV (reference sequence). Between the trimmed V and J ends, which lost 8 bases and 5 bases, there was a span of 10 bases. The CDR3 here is CASGARDNEQFF. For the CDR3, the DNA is TGTGCCAGCGGGGCTCGGGACAATGAGCAGTTCTTC.

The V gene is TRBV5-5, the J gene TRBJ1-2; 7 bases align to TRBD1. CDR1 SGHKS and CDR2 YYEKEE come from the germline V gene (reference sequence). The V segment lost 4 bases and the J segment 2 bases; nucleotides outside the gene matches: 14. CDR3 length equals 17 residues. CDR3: CASSPKGGPGGNYGYTF. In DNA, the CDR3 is TGTGCCAGCAGCCCGAAGGGTGGGCCAGGGGGAAACTATGGCTACACCTTC.

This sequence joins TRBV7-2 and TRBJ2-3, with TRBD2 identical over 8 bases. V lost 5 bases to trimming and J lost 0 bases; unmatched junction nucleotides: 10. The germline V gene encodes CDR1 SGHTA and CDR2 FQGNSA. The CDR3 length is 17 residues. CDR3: CASSPEVAGTSTDTQYF. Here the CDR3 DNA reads TGTGCCAGCAGCCCCGAAGTAGCGGGGACTAGCACAGATACGCAGTATTTT.

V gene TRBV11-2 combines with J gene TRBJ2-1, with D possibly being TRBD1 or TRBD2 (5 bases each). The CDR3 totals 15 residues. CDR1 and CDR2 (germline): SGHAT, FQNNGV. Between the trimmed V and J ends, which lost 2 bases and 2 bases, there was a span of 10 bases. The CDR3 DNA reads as TGTGCCAGCAGCTTATTTTGGGACCCCTACAATGAGCAGTTCTTC. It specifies CASSLFWDPYNEQFF.

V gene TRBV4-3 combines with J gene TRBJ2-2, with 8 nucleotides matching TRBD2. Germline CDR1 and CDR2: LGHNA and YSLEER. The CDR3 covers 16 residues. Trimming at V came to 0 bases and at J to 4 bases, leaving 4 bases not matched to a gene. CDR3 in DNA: TGCGCCAGCAGCCAAGATCGACTAGCGCCCACCGGGGAGCTGTTTTTT. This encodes CASSQDRLAPTGELFF.

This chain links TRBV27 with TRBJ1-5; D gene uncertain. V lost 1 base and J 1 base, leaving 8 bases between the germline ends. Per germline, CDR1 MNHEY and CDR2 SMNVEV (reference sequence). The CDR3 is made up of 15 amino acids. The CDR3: CASSLYEDSNQPQHF. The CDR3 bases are TGTGCCAGCAGTTTATACGAGGACAGCAATCAGCCCCAGCATTTT.

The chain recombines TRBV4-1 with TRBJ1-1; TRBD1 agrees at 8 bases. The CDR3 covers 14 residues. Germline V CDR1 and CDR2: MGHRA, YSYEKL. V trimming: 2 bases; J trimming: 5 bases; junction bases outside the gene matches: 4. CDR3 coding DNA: TGCGCCAGCAGCCAAAAAACAGGGGGAACTGAAGCTTTCTTT. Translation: CASSQKTGGTEAFF.

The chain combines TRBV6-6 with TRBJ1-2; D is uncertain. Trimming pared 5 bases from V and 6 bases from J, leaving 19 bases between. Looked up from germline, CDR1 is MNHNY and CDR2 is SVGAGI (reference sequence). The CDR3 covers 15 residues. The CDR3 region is CASSPLARSQNGYTF. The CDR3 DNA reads TGTGCCAGCAGTCCTCTAGCGAGGTCCCAGAATGGCTACACCTTC.

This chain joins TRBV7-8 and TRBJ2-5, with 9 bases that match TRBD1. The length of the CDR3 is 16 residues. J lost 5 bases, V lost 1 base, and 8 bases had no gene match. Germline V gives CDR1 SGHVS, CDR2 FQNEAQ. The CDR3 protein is CASSLGGTGFAETQYF. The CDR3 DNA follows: TGTGCCAGCAGCTTAGGGGGGACAGGGTTTGCGGAGACCCAGTACTTC.

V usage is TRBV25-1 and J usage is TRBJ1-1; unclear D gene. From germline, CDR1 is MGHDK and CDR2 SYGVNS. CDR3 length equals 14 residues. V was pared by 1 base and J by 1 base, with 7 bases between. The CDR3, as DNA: TGTGCCAGCAGTGAATGGGAGGAGAACACTGAAGCTTTCTTT. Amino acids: CASSEWEENTEAFF.

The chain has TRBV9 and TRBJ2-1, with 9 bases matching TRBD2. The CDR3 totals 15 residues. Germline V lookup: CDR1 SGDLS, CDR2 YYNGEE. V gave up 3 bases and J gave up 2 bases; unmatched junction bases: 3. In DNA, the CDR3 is TGTGCCAGCAGCGGCAGCGGGAGGACCTACAATGAGCAGTTCTTC. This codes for CASSGSGRTYNEQFF. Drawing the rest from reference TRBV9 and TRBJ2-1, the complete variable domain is DSGVTQTPKHLITATGQRVTLRCSPRSGDLSVYWYQQSLDQGLQFLIQYYNGEERAKGNILERFSAQQFPDLHSELNLSSLELGDSALYFCASSGSGRTYNEQFFGPGTRLTVL.

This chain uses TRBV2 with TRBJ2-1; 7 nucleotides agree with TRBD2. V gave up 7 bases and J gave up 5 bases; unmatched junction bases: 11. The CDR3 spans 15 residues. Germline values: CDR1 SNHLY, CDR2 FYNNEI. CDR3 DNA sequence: TGTGCCAGCAAGGCGAGCGGGGTAAGCGACAATGAGCAGTTCTTC. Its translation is CASKASGVSDNEQFF.

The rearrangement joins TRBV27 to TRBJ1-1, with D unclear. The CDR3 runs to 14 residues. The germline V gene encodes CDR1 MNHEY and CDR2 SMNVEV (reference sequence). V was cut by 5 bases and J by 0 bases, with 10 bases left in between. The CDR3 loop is CASSPRVMNTEAFF. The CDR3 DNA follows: TGTGCCAGCAGTCCTAGGGTGATGAACACTGAAGCTTTCTTT.

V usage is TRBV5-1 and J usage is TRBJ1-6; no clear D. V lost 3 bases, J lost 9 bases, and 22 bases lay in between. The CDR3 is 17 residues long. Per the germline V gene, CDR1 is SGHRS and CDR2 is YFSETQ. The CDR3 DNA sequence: TGCGCCAGCAGCTCCTCGACGGCGACAATCAACGGTTCACCCCTCCACTTT. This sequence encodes CASSSSTATINGSPLHF.

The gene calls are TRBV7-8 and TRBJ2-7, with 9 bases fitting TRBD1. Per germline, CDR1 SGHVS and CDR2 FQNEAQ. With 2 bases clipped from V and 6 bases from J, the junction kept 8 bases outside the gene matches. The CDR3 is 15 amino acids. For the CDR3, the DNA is TGTGCCAGCAGCTTATCGCGAGACAGGGGGTCCGAGCAGTACTTC. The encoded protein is CASSLSRDRGSEQYF.

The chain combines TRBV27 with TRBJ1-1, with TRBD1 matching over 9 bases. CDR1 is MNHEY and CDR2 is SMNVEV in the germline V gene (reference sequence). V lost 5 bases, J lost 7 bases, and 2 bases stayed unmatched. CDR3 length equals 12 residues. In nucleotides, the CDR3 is TGTGCCAGCAGTACAGGGGGCCTTGAAGCTTTCTTT. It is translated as CASSTGGLEAFF.

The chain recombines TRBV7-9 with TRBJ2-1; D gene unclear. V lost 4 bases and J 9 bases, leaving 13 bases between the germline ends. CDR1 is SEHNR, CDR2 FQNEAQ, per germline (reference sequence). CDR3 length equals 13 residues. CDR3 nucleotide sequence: TGTGCCAGCAGCTCGTCTGGGCAGGCTGAGCAGTTCTTC. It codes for CASSSSGQAEQFF.

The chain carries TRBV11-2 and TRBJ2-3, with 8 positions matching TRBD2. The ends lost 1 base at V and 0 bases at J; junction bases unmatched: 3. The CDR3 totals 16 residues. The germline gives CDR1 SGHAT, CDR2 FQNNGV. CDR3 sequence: CASSLVPSGSTDTQYF. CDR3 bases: TGTGCCAGCAGCTTAGTTCCTAGCGGGAGCACAGATACGCAGTATTTT.

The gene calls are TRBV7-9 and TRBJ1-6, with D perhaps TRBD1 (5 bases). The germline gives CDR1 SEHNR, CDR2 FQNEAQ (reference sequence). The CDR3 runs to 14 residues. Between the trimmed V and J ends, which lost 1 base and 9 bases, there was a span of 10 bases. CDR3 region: CASSLEGLGSPLHF. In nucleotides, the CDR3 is TGTGCCAGCAGCTTAGAGGGGTTGGGTTCACCCCTCCACTTT.

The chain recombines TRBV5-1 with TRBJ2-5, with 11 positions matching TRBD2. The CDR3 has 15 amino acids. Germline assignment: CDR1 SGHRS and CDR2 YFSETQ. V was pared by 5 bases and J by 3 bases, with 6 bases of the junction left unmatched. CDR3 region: CASSWGLADKETQYF. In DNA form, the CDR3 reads TGCGCCAGCAGTTGGGGACTAGCGGATAAAGAGACCCAGTACTTC.

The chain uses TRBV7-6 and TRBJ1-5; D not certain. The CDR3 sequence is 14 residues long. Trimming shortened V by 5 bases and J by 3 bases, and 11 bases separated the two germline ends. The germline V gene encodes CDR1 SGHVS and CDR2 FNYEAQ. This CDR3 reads CASSPRLTNQPQHF. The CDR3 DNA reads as TGTGCCAGCAGCCCGCGACTTACCAATCAGCCCCAGCATTTT.

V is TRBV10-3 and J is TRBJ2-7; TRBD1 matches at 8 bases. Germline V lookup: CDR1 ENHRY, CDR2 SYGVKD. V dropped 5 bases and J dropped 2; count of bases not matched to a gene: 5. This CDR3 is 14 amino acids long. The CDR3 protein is CAISSGQGPYEQYF. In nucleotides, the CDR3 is TGTGCCATCAGTTCCGGACAGGGCCCCTACGAGCAGTACTTC.

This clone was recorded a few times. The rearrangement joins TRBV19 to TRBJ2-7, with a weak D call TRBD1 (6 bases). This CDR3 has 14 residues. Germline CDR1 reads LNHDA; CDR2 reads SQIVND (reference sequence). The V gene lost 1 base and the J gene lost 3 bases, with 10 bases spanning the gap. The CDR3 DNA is TGTGCCAGTAGTATAGGGGGGCAAGGCTACGAGCAGTACTTC. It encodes CASSIGGQGYEQYF.